This TCR beta chain was found in a study of shared clonotypes between healthy human individuals. This CDR3 has 16 amino acids. Germline CDR1 SNHLY, CDR2 FYNNEI. V was clipped by 5 bases and J by 1 base; unmatched bases: 3. Notes on this clone: Given a much more abundant clone one base away, this may be a read error. The sample holds other DNA sequences that translate to the same CDR3.

The protocol was immunoSEQ multiplex PCR, while the TCRdb copy is restricted to in-frame clones and leaves out a portion. The sample has over a million clones; more than 65% are singletons. This receptor was identified in a man between 18 and 35 years old in good health. The V and J genes are TRBV2 and TRBJ2-3; 13 bases map to TRBD2. Sequenced input: memory CD4+ T cells sorted from blood. Subset denoted: CD45RA-negative fraction. CDR3 sequence: CASSPGLAGGTDTQYF. The DNA of the CDR3 is TGTGCCAGCAGTCCTGGACTAGCGGGGGGCACAGATACGCAGTATTTT.